This T cell receptor (beta chain) is from a study of vaccination and CD4 T cells after COVID-19. Looking at the study overall: The convalescent group had six males, four females, seven Caucasians, two Asians, one multiracial. Control cultures were supplied with a CEFX pool, an HIV-1 Nef pool, or no peptide at all.

Described treatment: roughly 11-day PBMC culture with coronavirus spike peptide pools or control peptides (ViraFEST assay). Samples of CD4+ T cells were obtained from the unexposed donor before the COVID-19 pandemic (2011-2018). Under the ViraFEST approach, antigen-specific T cells were expanded with peptide pools and TCRs subsequently sequenced. SARS-CoV-2 S/N and four cold-coronavirus spikes were used to probe unexposed-donor CD4+ T cells, cells permitting. The germline V gene encodes CDR1 SEHNR and CDR2 FQNEAQ (reference sequence). With V trimmed by 4 bases and J by 5 bases, 2 bases remained unmatched. This CDR3 region has 13 residues. Concerning this clonotype itself: As yet, its antigen is unknown.

Cultured CD4+ T cell DNA underwent sequencing with the Oncomine TCR Beta short-read assay. One entry per CDR3 protein, called by TCRdb with MiXCR from the PCR reads. Here the sample spans about 5,600 distinct CDR3 sequences, around 43% being singletons. The sample taken for sequencing was CD4+ T cells from blood, cultured in vitro. This clonotype was sampled from a human donor in good health. The chain combines TRBV7-9 with TRBJ1-1, with TRBD1 matching over 9 bases. CDR3 region: CASSWTGVTEAFF. The CDR3 DNA follows: TGTGCCAGCAGCTGGACAGGGGTAACTGAAGCTTTCTTT.